Described below is a single T cell receptor beta chain sequence and its context. The target antigen is unknown. Trimming removed 5 bases from V and 2 bases from J; junction bases left unmatched: 3. The CDR3 has 14 amino acids. Per the germline V gene, CDR1 is WNHNN and CDR2 is SYGVQD (reference sequence). CD4+ T cell isolation took place after approximately ten days of culture. TCRdb's copy holds only in-frame clones and misses some; the assay was immunoSEQ multiplex PCR. Here the sample spans about 74,000 clones, around 77% being singletons. This record comes from a study of vaccination effects on CD4 cells after COVID-19. Study background: Participants got two doses of BNT162b2 or mRNA-1273 vaccine.

Broader study findings: In healthy vaccinees, only 1 of 255 vaccine-induced clones cross-reacted with common cold coronaviruses. Late after vaccination, infection- and vaccine-induced clones showed marked clonal contraction.

The chain has TRBV10-1 and TRBJ1-1; TRBD1 matches at 9 bases. The source is a human donor who received a COVID-19 vaccine. This material consisted of CD4+ T cells from PBMCs cultured without peptide, taken before COVID-19 vaccination. The DNA for the CDR3 is TGCGCCAGCAGTCTGGACAGGGGAAACACTGAAGCTTTCTTT. Its translation is CASSLDRGNTEAFF.